One and the same sample provided the 5 T cell receptor beta chains below, sequenced in a study of T cells expressing NK-cell markers. TCRdb re-called the 5' RACE reads; one entry per CDR3 protein, DNA not given. The record lists roughly 23,000 distinct CDR3 sequences, of which the ten most abundant hold over 50%. The specimen sequenced was blood T cells: a sorted CD56 or NKG2C T cell subset, CD4+ or CD8+ T cells, or bulk PBMC T cells (not recorded which). The receptors were sampled from a man aged 18-69 years in good health.

The rearrangement links TRBV29-1 to TRBJ2-5. CDR1 and CDR2 from the germline V gene are SQVTM and ANQGSEA. The CDR3 length is 13 residues. CDR3 region: CSLLSDYQETQYF.

The V gene is TRBV4-1, the J gene TRBJ1-2; TCRdb reports TRBD1, a call that lacks DNA to check it against. This CDR3 is built from 17 residues. The germline V gene encodes CDR1 MGHRA and CDR2 YSYEKL. CDR3 loop: CASSQDHQGVINYGYTF.

The chain joins TRBV9 to TRBJ2-1; TCRdb names TRBD2, which stays unverified in the absence of DNA. The CDR3 covers 16 residues. Germline V gene data show CDR1 as SGDLS and CDR2 as YYNGEE. The CDR3 sequence is CASSVGGGVPYNEQFF. Based on the CDR3 plus reference TRBV9 and TRBJ2-1, the full variable domain is DSGVTQTPKHLITATGQRVTLRCSPRSGDLSVYWYQQSLDQGLQFLIQYYNGEERAKGNILERFSAQQFPDLHSELNLSSLELGDSALYFCASSVGGGVPYNEQFFGPGTRLTVL.

The chain employs TRBV15 and TRBJ2-5; TCRdb reports TRBD1, a call that lacks DNA to check it against. CDR3 length: 14 residues. CDR1 LNHNV and CDR2 YYDKDF come from the germline V gene (reference sequence). CDR3 region: CATSNRGGQETQYF.

V is TRBV3-1 and J is TRBJ2-7; TCRdb gives TRBD2 as the D gene, but with no DNA this cannot be confirmed. This CDR3 region has 15 residues. The germline V gene encodes CDR1 LGHDT and CDR2 YNNKEL (reference sequence). The CDR3 sequence is CASWGGRQGSYEQYF.